This TCR beta chain was captured in a study of Graves' ophthalmopathy and Graves' hyperthyroidism. Study-level results: For separating ophthalmopathy from stable hyperthyroidism, a 13-signature model gave 85% to 90% sensitivity and about 82% specificity. The model predicted progression of ophthalmopathy with a sensitivity of 60% to 71%, and its specificity was about 76%.

Worth noting for this clonotype: Its specificity is unknown.

Under 3 months in duration, the ophthalmopathy in affected donors had moderate-to-severe activity, CAS ≥3 and NOSPECS ≥4. The authors amplified TCR beta CDR3 regions from RNA transcripts. Scientists carried out first-round RT-PCR using HTBI primers and then a second-round multiplex PCR. TCRdb fed the multiplex PCR reads into MiXCR, producing one record per CDR3 protein. In the table there are about 740,000 distinct CDR3 sequences, about 44% of which are singletons. V gave up 2 bases and J gave up 2 bases, with 13 bases separating them. CDR3 length: 15 amino acids. CDR1 MNHEY and CDR2 SVGAGI come from the germline V gene.

The clonotype was recovered from an adult man with Graves' ophthalmopathy. Source material: peripheral blood. The chain recombines TRBV6-5 with TRBJ2-7, with D possibly being TRBD2 (7 bases). This CDR3 reads CASSYSGDKPYEQYF. In DNA, the CDR3 is TGTGCCAGCAGTTACAGCGGGGACAAACCCTACGAGCAGTACTTC.